The clone carrying this TCR beta chain came up a few times. The antigen is unknown. RNA was isolated and reverse transcribed to cDNA, the sequencing template. Method: immunoSEQ multiplex PCR; TCRdb's copy keeps in-frame clones and lacks some. This sample carries about 290,000 clones, roughly 60% of them seen once, and the ten largest clones take less than 2%. This specimen comes from a study of CD8+ T cells in alopecia areata. Study-wide findings and caveats: Sequenced scalp T cells also include alphabeta T cells resident in normal skin. As there was one nonresponder, how baseline CD8+ expansion relates to response remains uncertain.

There are 16 residues in the CDR3. Trimming left V 0 bases short and J 6 bases short, with 17 bases between. Germline assignment: CDR1 MGHDK and CDR2 SYGVNS. This sample's treatment: oral pan-JAK inhibitor, 5-10 mg twice daily. Alopecia areata patients provided lesional scalp punch biopsies and peripheral blood, both collected for the study. This receptor was taken from a human donor with alopecia areata. The sample was CD4+ T cells sorted from blood, taken at week 24, from a patient treated with tofacitinib. V gene TRBV25-1 combines with J gene TRBJ1-2; D gene ambiguous. Here the CDR3 DNA reads TGTGCCAGCAGTGAATATAGGGTGGTGTCGGGAGATGGCTACACCTTC. Translated, it gives CASSEYRVVSGDGYTF.